Listed here are 7 T cell receptor beta chains from one sample, sequenced in a study of blood T cells in healthy people across ages. Then a second PCR, running roughly 6 to 12 cycles, was carried out with a sample-barcoded 5' primer and a J-beta primer mix. TCRdb independently ran MiXCR on the 5' RACE reads; one entry per CDR3 protein. The sample gives hundreds of thousands of distinct CDR3 sequences, around two fifths of which show up once; about a fifth is in the top ten. Sequencing used blood. Receptors were obtained from a man between 60 and 70 years old in good health.

This clonotype was found many times. This chain uses TRBV29-1 with TRBJ2-4; D uncertain. The CDR3 is made up of 11 amino acids. CDR1 and CDR2 from the germline V gene are SQVTM and ANQGSEA. V was pared by 4 bases and J by 5 bases, with 6 bases between. The CDR3 DNA is TGCAGCGTTGGGAAGGAAAACATTCAGTACTTC. Translation: CSVGKENIQYF. The entire variable domain, with the rest obtained from reference TRBV29-1 and TRBJ2-4, is as follows: SAVISQKPSRDICQRGTSLTIQCQVDSQVTMMFWYRQQPGQSLTLIATANQGSEATYESGFVIDKFPISRPNLTFSTLTVSNMSPEDSSIYLCSVGKENIQYFGAGTRLSVL.

The chain joins TRBV9 to TRBJ1-2; the D gene is possibly TRBD1 (5 bases). The CDR3 has 13 amino acids. Germline-derived CDR1 and CDR2 are SGDLS and YYNGEE. V lost 6 bases and J lost 10, with 19 bases in between. CDR3: CASMGPGRGDYTF. CDR3 nucleotides: TGTGCCAGCATGGGGCCAGGACGAGGCGACTACACCTTC. The entire variable domain, with the rest obtained from reference TRBV9 and TRBJ1-2, is as follows: DSGVTQTPKHLITATGQRVTLRCSPRSGDLSVYWYQQSLDQGLQFLIQYYNGEERAKGNILERFSAQQFPDLHSELNLSSLELGDSALYFCASMGPGRGDYTFGSGTRLTVV.

This chain connects TRBV20-1 to TRBJ2-4, with 11 bases identical to TRBD1. The CDR3 loop spans 17 amino acids. V lost 0 bases and J lost 8; bases outside the gene matches: 12. CDR1 is DFQATT and CDR2 is SNEGSKA in the germline V gene (reference sequence). The CDR3 is CSARDMGGQGAKDIQYF. CDR3 bases: TGCAGTGCTAGAGATATGGGCGGACAGGGGGCTAAAGACATTCAGTACTTC.

The genes are TRBV27 and TRBJ2-1; a possible D gene is TRBD2 (7 bases). The V and J ends lost 4 bases and 6 bases respectively, with 16 bases between them. CDR1 and CDR2 from the germline V gene are MNHEY and SMNVEV (reference sequence). CDR3 length: 15 residues. The CDR3 region has the DNA TGTGCCAGCAGTTCCCCCCGGGGGGCCTCCAATGAGCAGTTCTTC. As protein: CASSSPRGASNEQFF.

This clonotype was recorded a few times. The chain links TRBV7-2 to TRBJ2-3, with 10 nucleotides matching TRBD2. In germline, CDR1 is SGHTA, CDR2 FQGNSA. This CDR3 spans 15 amino acids. The J segment lost 4 bases and the V segment lost 5 bases, leaving 6 bases of the junction unmatched. CDR3 residues: CASSRTSGRADTQYF. In DNA form, the CDR3 reads TGTGCCAGCAGCCGGACTAGCGGCAGAGCAGATACGCAGTATTTT. The full variable domain, with the rest looked up from reference TRBV7-2 and TRBJ2-3, is GAGVSQSPSNKVTEKGKDVELRCDPISGHTALYWYRQSLGQGLEFLIYFQGNSAPDKSGLPSDRFSAERTGGSVSTLTIQRTQQEDSAVYLCASSRTSGRADTQYFGPGTRLTVL.

V and J are TRBV12-3 or TRBV12-4 and TRBJ2-7; 8 bases match TRBD1. V was clipped by 5 bases and J by 0 bases; unmatched bases: 3. This CDR3 region has 14 residues. Written as DNA, the CDR3 is TGTGCCAGCAGTAGGGACAGGAGCTCCTACGAGCAGTACTTC. The encoded protein is CASSRDRSSYEQYF.

This clonotype occurred a few times. V gene TRBV10-3 combines with J gene TRBJ2-3, with D perhaps matching TRBD2 (5 bases). V gave up 6 bases and J gave up 2 bases, with 6 bases separating them. The CDR3 extends over 12 amino acids. From germline, CDR1 is ENHRY and CDR2 SYGVKD. The CDR3 DNA is TGTGCCATCAGGAGGGACACAGATACGCAGTATTTT. It codes for CAIRRDTDTQYF.